This is a list of T cell receptor delta chains from one sample in a study of gamma-delta T cells after stem cell transplantation. TCRdb re-identified clones in the RT-PCR reads via CATT. The table lists 2,000 to 2,500 delta-chain clones, over 25% of them singletons, with approximately 35% in the top ten. Sequencing used gamma-delta T cells. The receptors originated from a human donor. It is not recorded whose cells these are; they may come from a transplant donor. Both conserved end residues are part of each CDR3. The D gene is left open where the match is weak. Not every row has a clone size; where given, it reads once, few, many or a size class.

size	J	D	V	DNA	CDR3
.	TRDJ1	TRDD3	TRDV2	TGTGCCTGTGACACCGTGGTGATTTCCGATTCTGGGGGATCGGGAGTACTCATCTTT	CACDTVVISDSGGSGVLIF
few	TRDJ1	.	TRDV2	TGTGCCTGTGACACTCTACCCTTCACTGTGGGCGCTAAATACACCGATAAACTCATCTTT	CACDTLPFTVGAKYTDKLIF
large	TRDJ3	TRDD3	TRDV2	TGTGCCTGTGACCAAGTAGCTTCTCCCACTGGGGGATACGAGGGCTCCTGGGACACCCGACAGATGTTTTTC	CACDQVASPTGGYEGSWDTRQMFF
.	TRDJ1	TRDD3	TRDV1	TGTGCTCTTGGGGATCTCCCCCATACTGGGGGTTCGTACACCGATAAACTCATCTTT	CALGDLPHTGGSYTDKLIF
few	TRDJ1	TRDD3	TRDV1	TGTGCTCTTGGGGAAGGGTTCCCCTGGGGGATCACACTCATCTTT	CALGEGFPWGITLIF
.	TRDJ2	TRDD3	TRDV1	TGTGCTCTTGGGGAAACTTCTAACTGGGGGATTGCCTTGACAGCACAACTCTTCTTT	CALGETSNWGIALTAQLFF
.	TRDJ2	TRDD3	TRDV2	TGTGCCTGTGACAAGTTGACTGGGGGATCGCTGGAGACAGCACAACTCTTCTTT	CACDKLTGGSLETAQLFF
.	TRDJ1	TRDD3	TRDV2	TGTGCCTGTGACACCCTGAGCTACCGGGGGATAGCGACCGATAAACTCATCTTT	CACDTLSYRGIATDKLIF
.	TRDJ3	TRDD3	TRDV2	TGTGCCTGTGACACCGGGTGGGGGAACCTCCTCATGCGGGACACCCGACAGATGTTTTTC	CACDTGWGNLLMRDTRQMFF
.	TRDJ1	TRDD3	TRDV2	TGTGCCTGTGACGCGGTGGGGGACGGGGGGACCGATAAACCCATCTTT	CACDAVGDGGTDKPIF
.	TRDJ1	TRDD3	TRDV2	TGTGCCTGTGACGTGTTGGGGGATACGCGGGGGACCGATAAGCTCATCTTT	CACDVLGDTRGTDKLIF
.	TRDJ1	.	TRDV1	TGTGCTCTTGGGGAATACACTTCCCCCTACGGGCCTACGGCCTCGATGTACACCGATAAACTCATCTTT	CALGEYTSPYGPTASMYTDKLIF
.	TRDJ1	TRDD3	TRDV2	TGTGCCTGTGACACCCTTCCTACCAAGGGGGGATACGGGGCCGATAAACTCATCTTT	CACDTLPTKGGYGADKLIF
few	TRDJ1	TRDD2	TRDV1	TGTGCTCTTGGGGTTAACGCCTTCCTACAAAGTGGGGGTCAGTACACCGATAAACTCATCTTT	CALGVNAFLQSGGQYTDKLIF
few	TRDJ4	.	TRAV38-2/DV8	TGTGCTTTCAATCCTCTACGGAGGGGTGGAGGGGGACACGAGTTGGGACCCCTGATCTTT	CAFNPLRRGGGGHELGPLIF
large	TRDJ1	TRDD3	TRDV2	TGTGCCTGTGACACCGTGGGTGGGGGATACCCTTCTTACACCGATAAACTCATCTTT	CACDTVGGGYPSYTDKLIF
.	TRDJ1	TRDD3	TRDV2	TGTGCCTGTGACACACTGGGGGCCAAGCCCACCGATAAACTCATCTTT	CACDTLGAKPTDKLIF
.	TRDJ1	TRDD3	TRDV2	TGTGCCTGTGACACCATCTGGGGGATAAGGACCGATAAACTCATCTTT	CACDTIWGIRTDKLIF
.	TRDJ1	TRDD3	TRDV2	TGTGCCTGTGACACTCTTACTGGGGGAACCGGGGGCACCGATAAACTCATCTTT	CACDTLTGGTGGTDKLIF
few	TRDJ2	TRDD2	TRDV1	TGTGCTCTTGCCGTTCCTACTCCGTGGACGGCACAACTCTTCTTT	CALAVPTPWTAQLFF
.	TRDJ1	TRDD3	TRDV2	TGTGCCTGCGACCCATTGCGTACTGGGGGCCCGTACACCGATAAACTCATCTTT	CACDPLRTGGPYTDKLIF
few	TRDJ1	TRDD3	TRDV1	TGTGCTCTTGGGGAACTTCGAAGTATCTCGAACGCCAAAAACTGGGGGAATACCAGCCGGGGCCCACACACCGATAAACTCATCTTT	CALGELRSISNAKNWGNTSRGPHTDKLIF
large	TRDJ3	.	TRDV2	TGTGCCTGTGACACCGCATCGTACAACGGAAACCATGATTTCTGGGACACCCGACAGATGTTTTTC	CACDTASYNGNHDFWDTRQMFF
few	TRDJ1	.	TRDV2	TGTGCCTGTGACACGCTTGGGATAACCTACACCGATAAACTCATCTTT	CACDTLGITYTDKLIF
few	TRDJ1	TRDD3	TRDV2	TGTGCCTGTGACACGTTACTGGGGGATACGCACGAGGGCGATAAACTCATCTTT	CACDTLLGDTHEGDKLIF
.	TRDJ2	TRDD3	TRDV1	TGTGCTCTTGGGGAAGACATCCGTGAGGTCTACTGGGGGAGAAGTACAGCACAACTCTTCTTT	CALGEDIREVYWGRSTAQLFF
few	TRDJ1	TRDD3	TRDV2	TGTGCCTGTGACACGCTGGGGGCCAGGGGGCCCCACACCGATAAACTCATCTTT	CACDTLGARGPHTDKLIF
.	TRDJ1	TRDD3	TRDV2	TGTGCCTGTGACGCCCTACTGGGGGATACGTATGTCCCCCCCGATAAACTCATCTTT	CACDALLGDTYVPPDKLIF
.	TRDJ1	TRDD3	TRDV1	TGTGCTCTTGGGGAACCCGGAGGAGGAATCCTACCTAATGAGGGATACGTTGGGTGGTACACCGATAAACTCATCTTT	CALGEPGGGILPNEGYVGWYTDKLIF
few	TRDJ1	TRDD2	TRDV1	TGTGCTCTTGGGGAACCGGCCTTCCTGCTCGTGGACACCGATAAACTCATCTTT	CALGEPAFLLVDTDKLIF
.	TRDJ1	.	TRDV1	TGTGCTCTTGGGGAACTAGTGCCGTTACTGGGCCCCTATTCGTACACCGATAAACTCATCTTT	CALGELVPLLGPYSYTDKLIF
few	TRDJ1	.	TRDV2	TGTGCCCGTGACACTCTCGGTACGCGTCAAGCCGATAAACTCATCTTT	CARDTLGTRQADKLIF
.	TRDJ1	TRDD3	TRDV1	TGTGCTCTTGGGGAACTACAACCCTGGGGGATACCCGATAAACTCATCTTT	CALGELQPWGIPDKLIF
few	TRDJ1	TRDD3	TRDV2	TGTGCCTGTGACCCCCTTACTGGGGGATACGCGTACACCGATAAACTCATCTTT	CACDPLTGGYAYTDKLIF
large	TRDJ1	TRDD3	TRDV2	TGTGCCTGTGACACCGTCGGTGGGGGATACACCGATAAACTCATCTTT	CACDTVGGGYTDKLIF
medium-sized	TRDJ1	TRDD3	TRDV2	TGTGCCTGTGACACCGGGTTTCCTGGGGGCCCCCCGAGGTACACCGATAAACTCATCTTT	CACDTGFPGGPPRYTDKLIF
.	TRDJ1	TRDD3	TRDV2	TGTGCCTGTGATCAGATCGTACTGGGGGGGAAGTACACCGATAAACTCATCTTT	CACDQIVLGGKYTDKLIF